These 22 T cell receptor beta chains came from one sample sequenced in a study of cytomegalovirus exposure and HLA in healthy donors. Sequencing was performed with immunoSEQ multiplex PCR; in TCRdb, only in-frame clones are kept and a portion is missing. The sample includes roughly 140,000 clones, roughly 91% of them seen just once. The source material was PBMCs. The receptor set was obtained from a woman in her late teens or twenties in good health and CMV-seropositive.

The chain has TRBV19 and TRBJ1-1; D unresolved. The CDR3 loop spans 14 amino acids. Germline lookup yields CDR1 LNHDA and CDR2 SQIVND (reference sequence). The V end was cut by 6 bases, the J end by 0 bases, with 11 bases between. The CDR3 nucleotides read TGTGCCAGTAGCACCCAGACACTGAACACTGAAGCTTTCTTT. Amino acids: CASSTQTLNTEAFF.

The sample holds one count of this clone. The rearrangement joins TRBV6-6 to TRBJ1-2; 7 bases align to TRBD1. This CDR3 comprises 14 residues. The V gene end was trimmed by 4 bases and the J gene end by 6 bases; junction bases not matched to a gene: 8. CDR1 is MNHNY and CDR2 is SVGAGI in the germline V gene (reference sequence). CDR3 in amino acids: CASSFTGEGDGYTF. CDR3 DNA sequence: TGTGCCAGCAGTTTTACAGGGGAAGGGGATGGCTACACCTTC.

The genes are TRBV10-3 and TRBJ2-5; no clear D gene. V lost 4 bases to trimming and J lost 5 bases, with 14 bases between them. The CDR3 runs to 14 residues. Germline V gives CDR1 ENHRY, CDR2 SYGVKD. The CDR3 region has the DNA TGTGCCATCAGTGCCTCCGAGGCAGCTGAGACCCAGTACTTC. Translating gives CAISASEAAETQYF.

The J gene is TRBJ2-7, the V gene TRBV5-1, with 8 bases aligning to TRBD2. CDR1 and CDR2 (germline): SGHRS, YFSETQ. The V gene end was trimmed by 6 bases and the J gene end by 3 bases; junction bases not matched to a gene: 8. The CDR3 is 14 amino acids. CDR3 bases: TGCGCCAGCACAACAGCGGGACTAGGCTACGAGCAGTACTTC. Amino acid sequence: CASTTAGLGYEQYF.

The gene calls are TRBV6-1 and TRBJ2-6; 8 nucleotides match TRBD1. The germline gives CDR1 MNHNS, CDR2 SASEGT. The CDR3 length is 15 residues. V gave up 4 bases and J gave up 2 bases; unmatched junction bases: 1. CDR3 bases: TGTGCCAGCAGTGGGGGACAGGCTGGGGCCAACGTCCTGACTTTC. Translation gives CASSGGQAGANVLTF.

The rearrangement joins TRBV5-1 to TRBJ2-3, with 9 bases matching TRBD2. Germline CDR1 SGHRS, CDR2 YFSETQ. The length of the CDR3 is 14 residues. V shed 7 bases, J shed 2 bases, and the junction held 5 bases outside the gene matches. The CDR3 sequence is CASLGLAPTDTQYF. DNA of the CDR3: TGCGCCAGCCTTGGACTAGCGCCCACAGATACGCAGTATTTT.

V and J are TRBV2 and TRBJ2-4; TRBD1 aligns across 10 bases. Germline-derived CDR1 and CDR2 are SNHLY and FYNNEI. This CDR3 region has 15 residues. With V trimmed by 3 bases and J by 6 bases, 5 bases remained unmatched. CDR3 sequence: CASSDDRGLGNIQYF. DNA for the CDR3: TGTGCCAGCAGTGATGACAGGGGGCTGGGAAACATTCAGTACTTC.

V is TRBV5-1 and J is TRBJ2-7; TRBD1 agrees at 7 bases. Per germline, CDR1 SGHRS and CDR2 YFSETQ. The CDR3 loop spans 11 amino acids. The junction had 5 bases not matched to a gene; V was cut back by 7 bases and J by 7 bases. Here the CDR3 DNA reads TGCGCCAGCGGCACAGGGGTGGAGCAGTACTTC. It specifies CASGTGVEQYF.

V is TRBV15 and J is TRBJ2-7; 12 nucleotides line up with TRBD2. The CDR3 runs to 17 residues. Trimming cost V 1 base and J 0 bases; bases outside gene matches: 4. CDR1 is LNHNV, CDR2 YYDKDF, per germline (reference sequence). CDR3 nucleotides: TGTGCCACCAGCAGAGGGGGACTAGCGGGTGTCTCCTACGAGCAGTACTTC. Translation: CATSRGGLAGVSYEQYF.

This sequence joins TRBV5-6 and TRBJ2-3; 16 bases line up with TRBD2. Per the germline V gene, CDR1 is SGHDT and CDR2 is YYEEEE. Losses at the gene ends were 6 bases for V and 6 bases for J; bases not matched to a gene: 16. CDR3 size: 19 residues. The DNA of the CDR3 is TGTGCCAGCACCAAGGGACTAGCGGGAGGGCCAGGTGGGATGGATACGCAGTATTTT. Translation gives CASTKGLAGGPGGMDTQYF. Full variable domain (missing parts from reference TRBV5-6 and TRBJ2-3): DAGVTQSPTHLIKTRGQQVTLRCSPKSGHDTVSWYQQALGQGPQFIFQYYEEEERQRGNFPDRFSGHQFPNYSSELNVNALLLGDSALYLCASTKGLAGGPGGMDTQYFGPGTRLTVL.

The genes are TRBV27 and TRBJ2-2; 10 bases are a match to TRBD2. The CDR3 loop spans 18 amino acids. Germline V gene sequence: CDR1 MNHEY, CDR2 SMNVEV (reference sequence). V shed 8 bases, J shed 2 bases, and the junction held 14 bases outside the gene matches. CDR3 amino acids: CASGELGLALTNTGELFF. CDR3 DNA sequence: TGTGCCAGCGGGGAACTGGGACTAGCGTTAACTAACACCGGGGAGCTGTTTTTT.

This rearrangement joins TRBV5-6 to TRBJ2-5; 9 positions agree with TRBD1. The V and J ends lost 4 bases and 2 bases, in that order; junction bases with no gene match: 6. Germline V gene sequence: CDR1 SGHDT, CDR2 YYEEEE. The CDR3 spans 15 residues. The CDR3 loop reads CASSPRTGAQETQYF. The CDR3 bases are TGTGCCAGCAGCCCTAGGACAGGGGCGCAAGAGACCCAGTACTTC.

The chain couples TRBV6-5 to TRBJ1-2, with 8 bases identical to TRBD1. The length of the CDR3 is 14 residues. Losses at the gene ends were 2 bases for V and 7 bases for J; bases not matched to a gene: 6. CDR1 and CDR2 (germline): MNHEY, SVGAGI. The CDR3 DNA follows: TGTGCCAGCAGTTACAAGGCAGGGGGCCGTGGCTACACCTTC. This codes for CASSYKAGGRGYTF.

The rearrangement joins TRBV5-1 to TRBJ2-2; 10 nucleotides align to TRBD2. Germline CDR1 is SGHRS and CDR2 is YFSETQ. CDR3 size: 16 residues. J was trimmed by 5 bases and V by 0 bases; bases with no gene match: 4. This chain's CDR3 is CASSLVLAGWTGELFF. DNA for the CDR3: TGCGCCAGCAGCTTGGTACTAGCGGGATGGACCGGGGAGCTGTTTTTT.

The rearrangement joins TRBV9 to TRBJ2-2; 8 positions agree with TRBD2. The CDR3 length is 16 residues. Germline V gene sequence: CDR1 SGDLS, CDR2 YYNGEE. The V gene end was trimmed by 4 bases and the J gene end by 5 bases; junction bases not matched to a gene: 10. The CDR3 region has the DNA TGTGCCAGCAGCCCAACGAGAGCGGGAGATACCGGGGAGCTGTTTTTT. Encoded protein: CASSPTRAGDTGELFF.

Written as DNA, the CDR3 is TGTGCCAGCTCCGGACCAGCGGGAATCTCCTACGAGCAGTACTTC. Translating it yields CASSGPAGISYEQYF. The chain employs TRBV6-1 and TRBJ2-7; TRBD2 matches at 7 bases. Germline CDR1 reads MNHNS; CDR2 reads SASEGT. The V and J ends lost 8 bases and 0 bases, in that order; junction bases with no gene match: 10. CDR3 length: 15 residues.

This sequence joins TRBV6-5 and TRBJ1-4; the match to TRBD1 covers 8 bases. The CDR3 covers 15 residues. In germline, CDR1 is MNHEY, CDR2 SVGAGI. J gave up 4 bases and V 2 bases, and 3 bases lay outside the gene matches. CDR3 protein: CASSYGGQVNEKLFF. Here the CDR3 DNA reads TGTGCCAGCAGTTACGGGGGACAGGTTAATGAAAAACTGTTTTTT.

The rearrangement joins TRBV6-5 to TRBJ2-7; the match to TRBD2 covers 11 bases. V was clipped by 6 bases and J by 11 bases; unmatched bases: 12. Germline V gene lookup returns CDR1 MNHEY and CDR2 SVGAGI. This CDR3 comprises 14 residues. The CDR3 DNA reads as TGTGCCAGCAGATCTACTAGCGGGAGCCAGTATGAGTACTTC. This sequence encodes CASRSTSGSQYEYF.

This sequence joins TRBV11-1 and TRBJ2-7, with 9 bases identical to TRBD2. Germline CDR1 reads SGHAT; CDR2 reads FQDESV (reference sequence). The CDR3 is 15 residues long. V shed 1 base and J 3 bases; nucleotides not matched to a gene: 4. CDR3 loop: CASSLGLAVGYEQYF. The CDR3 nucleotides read TGTGCCAGCAGCTTAGGACTAGCGGTGGGCTACGAGCAGTACTTC.

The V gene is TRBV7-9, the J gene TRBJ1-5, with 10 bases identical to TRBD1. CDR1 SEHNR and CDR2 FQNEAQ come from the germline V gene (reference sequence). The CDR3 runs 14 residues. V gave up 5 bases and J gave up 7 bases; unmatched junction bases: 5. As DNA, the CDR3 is TGTGCCAGCAGCGGGACAGGGGACAGCCAGCCCCAGCATTTT. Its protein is CASSGTGDSQPQHF.

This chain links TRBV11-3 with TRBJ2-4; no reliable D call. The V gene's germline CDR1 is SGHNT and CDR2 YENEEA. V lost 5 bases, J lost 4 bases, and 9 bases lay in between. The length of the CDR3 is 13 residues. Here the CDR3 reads CASSERIKNIQYF. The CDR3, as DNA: TGTGCCAGCAGCGAGCGCATAAAAAACATTCAGTACTTC.

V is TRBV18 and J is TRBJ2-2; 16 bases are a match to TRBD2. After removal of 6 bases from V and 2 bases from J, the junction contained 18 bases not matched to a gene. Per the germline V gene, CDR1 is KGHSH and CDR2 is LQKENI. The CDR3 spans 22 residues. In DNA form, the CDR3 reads TGTGCCAGCTCCCGCGGGACTAGCGGGAGGGCCCCCCCAGCGAGAAACACCGGGGAGCTGTTTTTT. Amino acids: CASSRGTSGRAPPARNTGELFF.